A selection of T cell receptor beta chains follows, all from one sample in a study of blood T cell repertoires in COVID-19. Clones were sequenced by immunoSEQ multiplex PCR, and TCRdb holds only the in-frame ones, with some missing. Altogether about 240,000 clones are present, 87% being singletons, with the ten largest covering approximately 2.8%. Sequenced input: PBMCs or T cells enriched from blood (not recorded which). The receptors here all came from a woman aged 30 to 39 with acute COVID-19. Both conserved end residues are part of each CDR3. Fields, in order: J gene, V gene, D gene, clone size, CDR3 protein, CDR3 DNA. D genes are given only for firm matches. Clone size is stated in some rows and not others, as once, few, many or a class when expanded.

>TRBJ2-7|TRBV14|TRBD1|-
CASSQGGTGQPFYEQYF
TGTGCCAGCAGCCAAGGCGGGACAGGCCAGCCTTTCTACGAGCAGTACTTC
>TRBJ1-2|TRBV4-1|TRBD1|few
CASRPRMADRGDYGYTF
TGCGCCAGCAGACCAAGGATGGCGGACAGGGGAGATTATGGCTACACCTTC
>TRBJ1-2|TRBV14|-|-
CASSQKFRVPGYTF
TGTGCCAGCAGCCAAAAGTTCAGGGTTCCTGGCTACACCTTC
>TRBJ1-3|TRBV10-1|-|-
CAAPSPPWWESGNTIYF
TGCGCCGCCCCCTCCCCCCCCTGGTGGGAGTCTGGAAACACCATATATTTT
>TRBJ1-3|TRBV7-2|-|-
CASSLAEQGAPGTIYF
TGTGCCAGCAGCTTAGCTGAACAGGGCGCCCCGGGTACCATATATTTT
>TRBJ1-4|TRBV5-5|-|-
CASSSSDTSQKLFF
TGTGCCAGCAGCTCATCAGACACCTCCCAAAAACTGTTTTTT
>TRBJ1-1|TRBV25-1|-|once
CASSGTVNTEAFF
TGTGCCAGCAGTGGGACAGTGAACACTGAAGCTTTCTTT
>TRBJ1-5|TRBV7-9|TRBD1|-
CASSAGQGSLSNQPQHF
TGTGCCAGCAGCGCCGGACAGGGGAGTTTAAGCAATCAGCCCCAGCATTTT
>TRBJ2-3|TRBV18|TRBD1|once
CASRQLDRVGDTQYF
TGTGCCAGCCGACAACTCGACAGGGTAGGAGATACGCAGTATTTT
>TRBJ1-2|TRBV6-1|-|-
CASSEALVDSNYGYTF
TGTGCCAGCAGTGAAGCGCTCGTGGACAGCAACTATGGCTACACCTTC
>TRBJ1-5|TRBV15|-|-
CATSPPGGNQPQHF
TGTGCCACCAGCCCCCCGGGGGGTAATCAGCCCCAGCATTTT
>TRBJ2-7|TRBV4-1|-|-
CASSQAPEYEQYF
TGCGCCAGCAGCCAAGCACCAGAATACGAGCAGTACTTC
>TRBJ1-4|TRBV19|TRBD1|-
CASSPGQTRNEKLFF
TGTGCCAGTAGCCCGGGACAGACCCGTAATGAAAAACTGTTTTTT
>TRBJ2-3|TRBV9|TRBD2|-
CASSSGGPGTDTQYF
TGTGCCAGCAGTAGCGGGGGCCCTGGGACAGATACGCAGTATTTT
>TRBJ2-3|TRBV6-2/TRBV6-3|TRBD2|-
CASSYSGTSGGARDTQYF
TGTGCCAGCAGTTACTCCGGGACTAGCGGGGGGGCCAGGGATACGCAGTATTTT
>TRBJ1-4|TRBV4-3|-|-
CASSRAGEGEKLFF
TGCGCCAGCAGCCGAGCGGGGGAGGGTGAAAAACTGTTTTTT
>TRBJ1-1|TRBV4-3|-|-
CASSQDSNTEAFF
TGCGCCAGCAGCCAGGACAGTAACACTGAAGCTTTCTTT
>TRBJ2-3|TRBV6-5|-|once
CASIVGGSTDTQYF
TGTGCCAGCATAGTAGGCGGGAGCACAGATACGCAGTATTTT
>TRBJ1-1|TRBV19|TRBD1|-
CAIRQGREAFF
TGTGCCATTAGACAGGGACGTGAAGCTTTCTTT
>TRBJ1-1|TRBV7-9|-|-
CASSLTGNEAFF
TGTGCCAGCAGCCTCACAGGGAACGAAGCTTTCTTT
>TRBJ2-7|TRBV7-8|TRBD1|-
CASSSTTGGPSYEQYF
TGTGCCAGCAGCTCTACAACAGGGGGACCCTCCTACGAGCAGTACTTC
>TRBJ1-5|TRBV2|TRBD1|-
CASSLQTGEQPQHF
TGTGCCAGCAGTCTCCAGACAGGGGAACAGCCCCAGCATTTT
>TRBJ1-6|TRBV15|-|once
CATSSGRGSPLHF
TGTGCCACCAGCTCAGGGAGGGGTTCACCCCTCCACTTT
>TRBJ1-2|TRBV7-2|TRBD1|-
CASSLVSGQGAAGYTF
TGTGCCAGCAGCTTAGTCTCAGGACAGGGGGCGGCTGGCTACACCTTC
>TRBJ1-1|TRBV19|-|-
CASALTGINTEAFF
TGTGCCAGCGCATTAACAGGGATAAACACTGAAGCTTTCTTT
>TRBJ1-5|TRBV19|-|-
CASQQGRSNQPQHF
TGTGCCAGCCAACAGGGACGTAGCAATCAGCCCCAGCATTTT
>TRBJ2-5|TRBV15|TRBD2|once
CATSRGQAGGLLWTQYF
TGTGCCACCAGCAGAGGACAAGCGGGGGGTCTCCTGTGGACCCAGTACTTC
>TRBJ1-3|TRBV13|TRBD1|-
CASSPDPGQRFISGNTIYF
TGTGCCAGCAGCCCTGACCCGGGACAGAGATTTATCTCTGGAAACACCATATATTTT
>TRBJ1-6|TRBV18|-|-
CASSRTEAYNSPLHF
TGTGCCAGCTCACGGACGGAGGCATATAATTCACCCCTCCACTTT
>TRBJ1-6|TRBV5-1|TRBD1|once
CASSADRDSEISPLHF
TGCGCCAGCAGCGCCGACCGGGACAGCGAAATTTCACCCCTCCACTTT
>TRBJ2-1|TRBV24-1|TRBD2|once
CATSGRTSGWSSYNEQFF
TGTGCCACCAGTGGCCGGACTAGCGGGTGGAGCTCCTACAATGAGCAGTTCTTC
>TRBJ2-5|TRBV15|-|-
CATSVWGYQETQYF
TGTGCCACCAGCGTGTGGGGCTACCAAGAGACCCAGTACTTC
>TRBJ1-5|TRBV10-3|TRBD1|-
CAISESNTGGNQPQHF
TGTGCCATCAGTGAGTCAAACACAGGGGGAAATCAGCCCCAGCATTTT
>TRBJ1-6|TRBV11-2|-|once
CASSFVARNSPLHF
TGTGCCAGCAGCTTTGTGGCGCGGAATTCACCCCTCCACTTT